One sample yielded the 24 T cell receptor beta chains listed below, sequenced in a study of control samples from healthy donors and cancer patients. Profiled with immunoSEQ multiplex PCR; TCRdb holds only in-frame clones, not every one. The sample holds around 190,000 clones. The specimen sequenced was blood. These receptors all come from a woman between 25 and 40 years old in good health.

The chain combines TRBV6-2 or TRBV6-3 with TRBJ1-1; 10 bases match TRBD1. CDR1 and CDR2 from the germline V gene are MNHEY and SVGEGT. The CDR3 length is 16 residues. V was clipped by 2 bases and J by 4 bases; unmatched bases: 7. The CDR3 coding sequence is TGTGCCAGCAGTTACATCCGGACAGGGGGAAGCACTGAAGCTTTCTTT. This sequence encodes CASSYIRTGGSTEAFF.

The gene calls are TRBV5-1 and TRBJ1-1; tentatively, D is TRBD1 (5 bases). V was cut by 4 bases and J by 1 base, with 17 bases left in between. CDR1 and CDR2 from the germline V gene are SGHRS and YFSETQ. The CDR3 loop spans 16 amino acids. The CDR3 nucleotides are TGCGCCAGCAGCCAATACCCCGGGACGTCGAACACTGAAGCTTTCTTT. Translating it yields CASSQYPGTSNTEAFF.

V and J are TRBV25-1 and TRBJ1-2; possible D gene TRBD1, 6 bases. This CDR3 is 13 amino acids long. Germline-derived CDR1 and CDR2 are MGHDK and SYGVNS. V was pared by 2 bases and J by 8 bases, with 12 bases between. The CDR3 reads CASSEPGAGGYTF. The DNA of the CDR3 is TGTGCCAGCAGTGAACCGGGGGCGGGAGGCTACACCTTC.

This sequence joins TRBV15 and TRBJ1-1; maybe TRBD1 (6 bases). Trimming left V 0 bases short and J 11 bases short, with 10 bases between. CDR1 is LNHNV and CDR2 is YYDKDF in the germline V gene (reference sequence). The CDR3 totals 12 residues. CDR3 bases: TGTGCCACCAGCAGAGATTGGACAGACGCTTTCTTT. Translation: CATSRDWTDAFF. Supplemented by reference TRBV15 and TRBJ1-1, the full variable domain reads DAMVIQNPRYQVTQFGKPVTLSCSQTLNHNVMYWYQQKSSQAPKLLFHYYDKDFNNEADTPDNFQSRRPNTSFCFLDIRSPGLGDTAMYLCATSRDWTDAFFGQGTRLTVV.

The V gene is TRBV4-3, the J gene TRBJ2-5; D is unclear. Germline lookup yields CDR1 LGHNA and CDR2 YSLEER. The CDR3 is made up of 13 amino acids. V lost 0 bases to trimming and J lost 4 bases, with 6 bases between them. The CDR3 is CASSQEPGETQYF. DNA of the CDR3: TGCGCCAGCAGCCAAGAACCAGGAGAGACCCAGTACTTC.

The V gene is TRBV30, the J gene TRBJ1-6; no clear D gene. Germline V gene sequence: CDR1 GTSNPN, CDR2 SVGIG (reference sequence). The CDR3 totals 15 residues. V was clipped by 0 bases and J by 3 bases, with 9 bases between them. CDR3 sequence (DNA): TGTGCCTGGAGTGTAAACCCGATCTATAATTCACCCCTCCACTTT. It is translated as CAWSVNPIYNSPLHF.

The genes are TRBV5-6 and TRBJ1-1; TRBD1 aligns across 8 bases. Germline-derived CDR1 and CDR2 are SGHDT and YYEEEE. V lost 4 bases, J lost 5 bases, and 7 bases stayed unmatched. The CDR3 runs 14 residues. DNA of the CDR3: TGTGCCAGCAGCCCGACAGGGGAAGGAACTGAAGCTTTCTTT. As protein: CASSPTGEGTEAFF.

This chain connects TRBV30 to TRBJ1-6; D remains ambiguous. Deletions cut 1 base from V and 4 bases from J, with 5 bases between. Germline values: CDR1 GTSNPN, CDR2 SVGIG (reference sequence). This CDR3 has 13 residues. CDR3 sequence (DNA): TGTGCCTGGAGTGAGGGTTATAATTCACCCCTCCACTTT. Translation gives CAWSEGYNSPLHF. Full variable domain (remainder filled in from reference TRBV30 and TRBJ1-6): SQTIHQWPATLVQPVGSPLSLECTVEGTSNPNLYWYRQAAGRGLQLLFYSVGIGQISSEVPQNLSASRPQDRQFILSSKKLLLSDSGFYLCAWSEGYNSPLHFGNGTRLTVT.

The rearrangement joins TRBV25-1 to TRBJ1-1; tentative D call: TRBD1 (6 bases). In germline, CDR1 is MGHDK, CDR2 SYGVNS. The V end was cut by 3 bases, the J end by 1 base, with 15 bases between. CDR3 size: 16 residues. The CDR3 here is CASSEAGQKPNTEAFF. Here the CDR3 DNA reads TGTGCCAGCAGTGAGGCTGGACAGAAGCCGAACACTGAAGCTTTCTTT.

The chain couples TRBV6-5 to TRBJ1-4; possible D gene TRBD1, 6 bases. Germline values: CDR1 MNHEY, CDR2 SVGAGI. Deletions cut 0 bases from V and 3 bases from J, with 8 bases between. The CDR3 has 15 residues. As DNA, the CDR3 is TGTGCCAGCAGTTACTCGAACAGGGCTAATGAAAAACTGTTTTTT. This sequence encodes CASSYSNRANEKLFF.

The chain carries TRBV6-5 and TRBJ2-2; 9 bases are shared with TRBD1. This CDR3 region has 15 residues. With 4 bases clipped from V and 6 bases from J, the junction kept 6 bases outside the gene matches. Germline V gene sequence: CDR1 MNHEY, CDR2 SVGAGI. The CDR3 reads CASSSRTGAAGELFF. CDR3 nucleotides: TGTGCCAGCAGTTCACGGACAGGGGCTGCCGGGGAGCTGTTTTTT.

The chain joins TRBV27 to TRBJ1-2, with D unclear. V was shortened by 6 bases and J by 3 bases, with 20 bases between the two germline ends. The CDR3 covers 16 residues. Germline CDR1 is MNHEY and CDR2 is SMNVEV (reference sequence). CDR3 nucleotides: TGTGCCAGCAGGCCGGGCCTCCGGAGCCGGGACTATGGCTACACCTTC. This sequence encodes CASRPGLRSRDYGYTF.

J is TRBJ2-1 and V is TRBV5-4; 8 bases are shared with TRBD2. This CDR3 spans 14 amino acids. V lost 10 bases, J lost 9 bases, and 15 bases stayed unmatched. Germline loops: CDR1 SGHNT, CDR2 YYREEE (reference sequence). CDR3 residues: CAAHSIAGRGEQFF. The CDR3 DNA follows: TGTGCCGCACATTCTATAGCGGGGCGAGGTGAGCAGTTCTTC.

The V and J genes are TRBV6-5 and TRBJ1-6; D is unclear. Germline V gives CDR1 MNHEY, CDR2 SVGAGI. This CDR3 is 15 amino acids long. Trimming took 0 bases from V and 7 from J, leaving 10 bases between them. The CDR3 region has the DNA TGTGCCAGCAGTTACTCGATGGCCGCGAATTCACCCCTCCACTTT. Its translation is CASSYSMAANSPLHF.

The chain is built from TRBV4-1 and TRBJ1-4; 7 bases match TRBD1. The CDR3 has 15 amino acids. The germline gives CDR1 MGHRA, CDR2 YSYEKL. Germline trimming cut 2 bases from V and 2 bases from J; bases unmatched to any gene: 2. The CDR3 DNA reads TGCGCCAGCAGCCAACCGGGACAGACTAATGAAAAACTGTTTTTT. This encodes CASSQPGQTNEKLFF.

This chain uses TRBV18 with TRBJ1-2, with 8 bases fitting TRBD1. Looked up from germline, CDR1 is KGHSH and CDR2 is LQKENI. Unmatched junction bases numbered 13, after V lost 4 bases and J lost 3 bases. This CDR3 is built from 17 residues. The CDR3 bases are TGTGCCAGCTCACAAATTCCCCCAGGGGGCCGGGACTATGGCTACACCTTC. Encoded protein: CASSQIPPGGRDYGYTF. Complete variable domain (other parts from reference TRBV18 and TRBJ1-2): NAGVMQNPRHLVRRRGQEARLRCSPMKGHSHVYWYRQLPEEGLKFMVYLQKENIIDESGMPKERFSAEFPKEGPSILRIQQVVRGDSAAYFCASSQIPPGGRDYGYTFGSGTRLTVV.

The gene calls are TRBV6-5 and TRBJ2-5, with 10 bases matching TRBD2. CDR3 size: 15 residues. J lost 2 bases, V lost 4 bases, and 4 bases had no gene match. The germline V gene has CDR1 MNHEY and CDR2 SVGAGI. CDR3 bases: TGTGCCAGCAGTTCGTCAGCGGGGGGGCAAGAGACCCAGTACTTC. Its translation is CASSSSAGGQETQYF.

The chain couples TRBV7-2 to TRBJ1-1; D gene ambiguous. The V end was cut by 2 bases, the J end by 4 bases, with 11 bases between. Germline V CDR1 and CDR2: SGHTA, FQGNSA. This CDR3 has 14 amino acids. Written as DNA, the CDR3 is TGTGCCAGCAGCTTATTCGGTAACCCCACTGAAGCTTTCTTT. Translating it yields CASSLFGNPTEAFF. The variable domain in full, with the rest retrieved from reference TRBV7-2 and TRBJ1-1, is GAGVSQSPSNKVTEKGKDVELRCDPISGHTALYWYRQSLGQGLEFLIYFQGNSAPDKSGLPSDRFSAERTGGSVSTLTIQRTQQEDSAVYLCASSLFGNPTEAFFGQGTRLTVV.

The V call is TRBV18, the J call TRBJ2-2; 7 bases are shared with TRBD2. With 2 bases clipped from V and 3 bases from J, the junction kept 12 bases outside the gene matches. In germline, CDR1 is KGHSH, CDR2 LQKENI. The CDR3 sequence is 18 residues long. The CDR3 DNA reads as TGTGCCAGCTCACCAGATGAGCTCAGCGGGGATGACACCGGGGAGCTGTTTTTT. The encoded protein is CASSPDELSGDDTGELFF.

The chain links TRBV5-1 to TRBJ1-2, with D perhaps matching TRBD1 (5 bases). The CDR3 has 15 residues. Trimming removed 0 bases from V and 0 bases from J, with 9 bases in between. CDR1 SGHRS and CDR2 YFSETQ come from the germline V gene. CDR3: CASSLGDVSNYGYTF. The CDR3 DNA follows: TGCGCCAGCAGCTTGGGGGACGTGTCTAACTATGGCTACACCTTC.

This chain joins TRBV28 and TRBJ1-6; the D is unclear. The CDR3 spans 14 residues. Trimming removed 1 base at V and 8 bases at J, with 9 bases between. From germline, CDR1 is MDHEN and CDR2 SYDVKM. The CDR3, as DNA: TGTGCCAGCAGTTTATCGGGGTTATATTCACCCCTCCACTTT. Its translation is CASSLSGLYSPLHF.

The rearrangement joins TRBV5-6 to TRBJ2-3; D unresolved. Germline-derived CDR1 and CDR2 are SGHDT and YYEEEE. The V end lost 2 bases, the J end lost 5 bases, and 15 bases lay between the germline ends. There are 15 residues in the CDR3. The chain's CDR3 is CASSFFWSAKDTQYF. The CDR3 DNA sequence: TGTGCCAGCAGCTTTTTTTGGAGCGCGAAAGATACGCAGTATTTT.

CDR3 DNA sequence: TGTGCCAGCAGCTTGGGGGGGTTGTACTACGAGCAGTACTTC. Translating gives CASSLGGLYYEQYF. This rearrangement joins TRBV5-4 to TRBJ2-7; D possibly uses TRBD1 or TRBD2 (5 bases each). Trimming took off 0 bases at V and 3 bases at J, with 10 bases between the two ends. Germline V gene sequence: CDR1 SGHNT, CDR2 YYREEE (reference sequence). CDR3 size: 14 residues.

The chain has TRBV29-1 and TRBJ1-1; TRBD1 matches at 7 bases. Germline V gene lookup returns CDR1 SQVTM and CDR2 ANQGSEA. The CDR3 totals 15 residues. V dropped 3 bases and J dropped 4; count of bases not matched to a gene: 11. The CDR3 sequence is CSVDRGGRAVTEAFF. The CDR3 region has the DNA TGCAGCGTTGACAGGGGGGGTAGAGCAGTCACTGAAGCTTTCTTT.